This T cell receptor beta chain comes out of a study of cytomegalovirus exposure and HLA in healthy donors. General observations from the study: According to an earlier analysis, most TCR beta V segments yielded productive rearrangements about 90% or about 30% of the time. Differences between HLA loci emerged in a later analysis of TCR association rates, with DRB1 most and HLA-C fewest.

CDR1 MNHEY and CDR2 SMNVEV come from the germline V gene (reference sequence). The CDR3 is 12 amino acids. PCR employed 60 Vbeta and 13 Jbeta primers. Profiled with immunoSEQ multiplex PCR; TCRdb holds only in-frame clones, not every one. The table lists roughly 120,000 clones, over 75% of them singletons. Notes on this clone: The antigen remains undetermined. The junction departs from germline at one end; a sequencing error may be responsible.

This chain links TRBV27 with TRBJ2-6, with D perhaps matching TRBD1 (5 bases). This TCR was sampled from a man in his late teens or twenties in good health and CMV-seropositive. The sample consisted of PBMCs. The CDR3 protein is CASRAGANGLTF. The CDR3, as DNA: TGTGCCAGCAGGGCTGGGGCCAACGGCCTGACTTTC.